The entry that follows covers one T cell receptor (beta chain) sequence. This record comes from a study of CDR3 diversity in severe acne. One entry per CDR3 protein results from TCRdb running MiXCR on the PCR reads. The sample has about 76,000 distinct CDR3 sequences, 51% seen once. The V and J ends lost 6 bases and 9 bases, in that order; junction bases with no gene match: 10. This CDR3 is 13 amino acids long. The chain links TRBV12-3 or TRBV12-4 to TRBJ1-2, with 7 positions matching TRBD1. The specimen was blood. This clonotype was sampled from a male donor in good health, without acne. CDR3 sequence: CASRETGYRSYTF. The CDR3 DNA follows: TGTGCCAGCAGAGAGACAGGGTATCGTAGCTACACCTTC.